This T cell receptor (beta chain) was identified during a study of T cells in Graves' hyperthyroidism and ophthalmopathy (dated by TCRdb to between 2017 and 2020). Regarding the complete study: Peripheral blood samples were taken at initial diagnosis, before any treatment was given. To identify distinguishing TCR V-J signatures, a discovery cohort of some 99 patients was used, comprising 43 with Graves' ophthalmopathy and about 59 with stable Graves' hyperthyroidism. Prospective prediction of ophthalmopathy was tested in an independent validation cohort of fewer than 20 hyperthyroidism patients and 17 patients who later progressed to ophthalmopathy. For training and testing, the 100 or so patients in the discovery cohort were randomly divided in a 7:3 ratio. The study also compared thyroid tissue and blood T-cell repertoires from more than five Graves' hyperthyroidism patients. Once sampling was done, hyperthyroidism patients were given methimazole at a starting dose of 30 mg daily, whereas ophthalmopathy patients were given high-dose intravenous methylprednisolone. TCR Vbeta CDR3 sequencing of 130 to 150 peripheral blood samples (approximately 44 ophthalmopathy, about 80 hyperthyroidism and about 17 progressor patients) is reported in the paper. Results the study describes overall, beyond this receptor: In validation, progression to ophthalmopathy was predicted by the model with 70.59% sensitivity and about 72% specificity, a median of approximately 7.1 months before onset. Blood samples also contained most of the expanded thyroid clonotypes (frequency above 0.001), which suggests that blood repertoires may reflect thyroid immune responses. A model built on a 13 V-J signature distinguished ophthalmopathy from stable hyperthyroidism, reaching 87.88% sensitivity and about 81% specificity in cross-validation and 80%/75% in testing. No statistical method was used to set the sample size in advance, and investigators knew the group allocation.

Amplification of TCR beta CDR3 regions was carried out from RNA transcripts. The first round of RT-PCR for the TCR CDR3 was performed with the HTBI primer set and the Qiagen OneStep RT-PCR kit. Libraries were constructed in a second round of multiplex PCR, after which size selection and purification were carried out. Paired-end sequencing of the libraries was performed with 100 bp reads on an Illumina HiSeq2000. In the original analysis: SOAPnuke was used to process the raw data, removing reads that contained adapters or uncalled bases, had a mean Phred below 15, or lacked an exact match to the constant primer or identifier. COPE v1.2.5 was used to merge high-quality paired reads, and clonotypes were defined as unique nucleotide sequences. Clonotypes were aligned to IMGT TRBV, TRBD and TRBJ reference segments using MiTCR v1.1. Only V-J combinations with frequency above 0.0001, covering 99% to 99.2% of repertoires, were analysed. The TCS score was defined as F50 (clonal expansion) divided by E x V (chaos), with BLOSUM62-based TCRdist calculated between CDR3 peptides within each V-J. Welch's t-statistics and random forest reduced fewer than 550 V-J features to about 12, which were used in a naive Bayes classifier (R e1071). TCRdb ran its own pipeline on the public reads, namely fastp trimming at Q25 and MiXCR clone calling, and kept in-frame beta chains. Merged by CDR3 protein, the rows form single entries marked with the most common genes and DNA. These V and J calls derive from TCRdb rather than the authors' analysis. Here the sample has about 290,000 distinct CDR3 sequences; approximately 17% occur a single time. The biggest ten clones account for approximately 60% of the sample.

Moderately to severely active disease, a Clinical Activity Score of at least 3, a NOSPECS grade of at least 4, and a duration under 3 months were present in ophthalmopathy patients. Patients with uncontrolled infections, other autoimmune diseases, pregnancy or lactation were excluded. Diagnoses were established on the basis of clinical symptoms, serum thyroxine and TRAb, thyroid ultrasound, and orbital computed tomography. PBMCs were separated from 10 ml of fresh peripheral blood using Ficoll-Paque density gradient centrifugation. Total RNA was extracted with Trizol reagent, and quality was checked on an Agilent 2100 Bioanalyzer. This clonotype has a count of ten or more. The clone's antigen remains unknown. There are no base qualities to consult, and no much larger clone falls within one base. Cut back by 7 bases and 5 bases, the V and J ends lie 14 bases apart. CDR1 and CDR2 are drawn from the germline V gene (reference sequence): SEHNR, FQNEAQ. The CDR3 holds 13 amino acids from the cysteine to the phenylalanine. Only the CDR3 DNA is retained, 39 bases long and in frame from the first base.

The chain is made from TRBV7-9 and TRBJ2-5; the D match is possibly TRBD1 or TRBD2, with 5 bases aligned in each. The sequenced sample consisted of blood. The receptor was derived from an older woman with Graves' ophthalmopathy. CDR3 sequence: CASTLGGDETQYF. The nucleotide sequence reads as follows: TGTGCCAGCACCCTTGGGGGAGACGAGACCCAGTACTTC.